Listed here are 22 T cell receptor beta chains from one sample, sequenced in a study of T cell changes during pregnancy in multiple sclerosis. Assay used: immunoSEQ multiplex PCR; TCRdb lists only in-frame clones, some missing. The table records some 80,000 clones, 94% of them present only once. Source: CD4+ T cells from peripheral blood mononuclear cells, taken after pregnancy. Source of these receptors: a female donor with multiple sclerosis, enrolled in a pregnancy study.

V usage is TRBV7-6 and J usage is TRBJ2-1, with 9 nucleotides matching TRBD1. Germline lookup yields CDR1 SGHVS and CDR2 FNYEAQ. This CDR3 contains 17 residues. The trim removed 6 bases at V and 2 bases at J, leaving 11 bases unmatched. Here the CDR3 DNA reads TGTGCCAGCAGTTCGGACAGGGGAGGAGTAACCTACAATGAGCAGTTCTTC. Translation gives CASSSDRGGVTYNEQFF. The whole variable domain, remainder taken from reference TRBV7-6 and TRBJ2-1, is GAGVSQSPRYKVTKRGQDVALRCDPISGHVSLYWYRQALGQGPEFLTYFNYEAQQDKSGLPNDRFSAERPEGSISTLTIQRTEQRDSAMYRCASSSDRGGVTYNEQFFGPGTRLTVL.

The rearrangement joins TRBV7-9 to TRBJ2-1; 7 positions agree with TRBD2. The CDR3 spans 15 residues. J was trimmed by 3 bases and V by 2 bases; bases with no gene match: 4. The germline V gene encodes CDR1 SEHNR and CDR2 FQNEAQ (reference sequence). The CDR3 protein is CASSLQAGDYNEQFF. Written as DNA, the CDR3 is TGTGCCAGCAGCTTACAGGCGGGAGACTACAATGAGCAGTTCTTC.

The rearrangement joins TRBV7-9 to TRBJ1-1; 12 bases match TRBD1. Germline V lookup: CDR1 SEHNR, CDR2 FQNEAQ (reference sequence). The V gene end was trimmed by 4 bases and the J gene end by 4 bases; junction bases not matched to a gene: 7. This CDR3 comprises 16 residues. CDR3 sequence: CASSYRDRGPITEAFF. The CDR3 DNA sequence: TGTGCCAGCAGCTACCGGGACAGGGGGCCAATCACTGAAGCTTTCTTT.

The chain couples TRBV6-1 to TRBJ1-1; 7 positions match TRBD1. This CDR3 region has 13 residues. V lost 11 bases to trimming and J lost 3 bases; unmatched junction nucleotides: 9. In germline, CDR1 is MNHNS, CDR2 SASEGT. In DNA, the CDR3 is TGTGCCGCGGGGGGGACAGTGGACACTGAAGCTTTCTTT. This sequence encodes CAAGGTVDTEAFF.

The chain is built from TRBV27 and TRBJ2-1; D ambiguous. The CDR3 extends over 15 amino acids. Trimming pared 7 bases from V and 3 bases from J, leaving 16 bases between. The germline gives CDR1 MNHEY, CDR2 SMNVEV (reference sequence). Here the CDR3 reads CASNTPGRGYNEQFF. The CDR3 coding sequence is TGTGCCAGCAATACGCCCGGCCGAGGCTACAATGAGCAGTTCTTC.

J is TRBJ1-2 and V is TRBV28; D gene ambiguous. The CDR3 length is 11 residues. The V gene lost 4 bases and the J gene lost 2 bases, with 2 bases spanning the gap. Germline V gene data show CDR1 as MDHEN and CDR2 as SYDVKM. The CDR3 coding sequence is TGTGCCAGCAGTTCGAACTATGGCTACACCTTC. Translated, it gives CASSSNYGYTF.

The chain couples TRBV6-1 to TRBJ2-6; 7 bases line up with TRBD1. V shed 3 bases, J shed 0 bases, and the junction held 5 bases outside the gene matches. Germline V lookup: CDR1 MNHNS, CDR2 SASEGT. The CDR3 length is 17 residues. The CDR3 loop reads CASSDRQGHSGANVLTF. The CDR3 DNA reads as TGTGCCAGCAGTGACCGACAGGGCCACTCTGGGGCCAACGTCCTGACTTTC.

The chain uses TRBV15 and TRBJ2-3; the match to TRBD2 covers 7 bases. Germline CDR1 LNHNV, CDR2 YYDKDF (reference sequence). This CDR3 is built from 17 residues. J was trimmed by 3 bases and V by 0 bases; bases with no gene match: 9. The CDR3 sequence is CATSRDFGGGGTDTQYF. The CDR3 nucleotides are TGTGCCACCAGCAGAGATTTTGGGGGGGGAGGGACAGATACGCAGTATTTT. Together with reference TRBV15 and TRBJ2-3, the CDR3 gives the full variable domain: DAMVIQNPRYQVTQFGKPVTLSCSQTLNHNVMYWYQQKSSQAPKLLFHYYDKDFNNEADTPDNFQSRRPNTSFCFLDIRSPGLGDTAMYLCATSRDFGGGGTDTQYFGPGTRLTVL.

V gene TRBV28 combines with J gene TRBJ2-7; possible D gene TRBD1, 6 bases. The V gene's germline CDR1 is MDHEN and CDR2 SYDVKM. V lost 7 bases and J 0 bases, leaving 7 bases between the germline ends. The CDR3 runs to 12 residues. CDR3 residues: CASKGVSYEQYF. CDR3 nucleotide sequence: TGTGCCAGCAAGGGGGTCTCCTACGAGCAGTACTTC. The full variable domain, in which reference TRBV28 and TRBJ2-7 provide the parts outside the CDR3, is DVKVTQSSRYLVKRTGEKVFLECVQDMDHENMFWYRQDPGLGLRLIYFSYDVKMKEKGDIPEGYSVSREKKERFSLILESASTNQTSMYLCASKGVSYEQYFGPGTRLTVT.

This clone has a handful of counts. The DNA for the CDR3 is TGCAGTGCCCGTGGGGGCCCTGAAGCTTTCTTT. Its protein product is CSARGGPEAFF. The chain has TRBV20-1 and TRBJ1-1, with TRBD1 as a possible D gene (6 bases). CDR3 length: 11 residues. Trimming left V 6 bases short and J 6 bases short, with 11 bases between. Germline-derived CDR1 and CDR2 are DFQATT and SNEGSKA (reference sequence).

The chain combines TRBV29-1 with TRBJ2-3; 10 nucleotides line up with TRBD2. V was clipped by 4 bases and J by 7 bases; unmatched bases: 11. The length of the CDR3 is 15 residues. CDR1 and CDR2 (germline): SQVTM, ANQGSEA. The CDR3, as DNA: TGCAGCGTTGCGCCCCAGCGGGAGGGCCATAATACGCAGTATTTT. Translated: CSVAPQREGHNTQYF.

This sequence joins TRBV4-3 and TRBJ2-7, with a possible D match to TRBD1 (6 bases). The CDR3 loop spans 14 amino acids. The V end lost 0 bases, the J end lost 5 bases, and 11 bases lay between the germline ends. Germline V gives CDR1 LGHNA, CDR2 YSLEER. CDR3 protein: CASSQEGRGHEQYF. The CDR3 region has the DNA TGCGCCAGCAGCCAAGAAGGCAGGGGCCACGAGCAGTACTTC.

This clone appeared a few times. This chain connects TRBV5-1 to TRBJ1-1; TRBD1 is a possible D gene (6 bases). The V gene's germline CDR1 is SGHRS and CDR2 YFSETQ. The CDR3 spans 13 residues. Trimming left V 4 bases short and J 2 bases short, with 9 bases between. The CDR3 reads CASSATGNTEAFF. CDR3 sequence (DNA): TGCGCCAGCAGCGCGACAGGAAACACTGAAGCTTTCTTT.

For this clone: The junction shows a germline mismatch at one end, possibly a read error. The chain combines TRBV7-9 with TRBJ2-2; the D gene is possibly TRBD2 (6 bases). There are 15 residues in the CDR3. Germline CDR1 SEHNR, CDR2 FQNEAQ (reference sequence). CDR3 bases: TGTGCCAGCAGCCTATCCAGTAGTCGGGTGGGGGGGCTGTTTTTT. Encoded protein: CASSLSSSRVGGLFF.

This sequence joins TRBV10-2 and TRBJ2-6, with D perhaps matching TRBD2 (5 bases). The length of the CDR3 is 14 residues. V was pared by 9 bases and J by 0 bases, with 9 bases between. CDR1 is WSHSY and CDR2 is SAAADI in the germline V gene. CDR3 nucleotide sequence: TGCGCCAGTCGGGATCCCTCTGGGGCCAACGTCCTGACTTTC. Amino acid sequence: CASRDPSGANVLTF.

This sequence joins TRBV19 and TRBJ2-7, with 8 bases matching TRBD2. The ends lost 1 base at V and 0 bases at J; junction bases unmatched: 8. There are 17 residues in the CDR3. Germline V gene data show CDR1 as LNHDA and CDR2 as SQIVND (reference sequence). As DNA, the CDR3 is TGTGCCAGTAGTATAGCCCTAGCGGGTTCTAGCTCCTACGAGCAGTACTTC. As protein: CASSIALAGSSSYEQYF.

V gene TRBV6-1 combines with J gene TRBJ1-6; D call uncertain. V dropped 2 bases and J dropped 3 bases, with 17 bases sitting between them. This CDR3 has 18 residues. CDR1 is MNHNS and CDR2 is SASEGT in the germline V gene. The DNA for the CDR3 is TGTGCCAGCAGTGAACTTTACCCAACACCCAACTATAATTCACCCCTCCACTTT. It encodes CASSELYPTPNYNSPLHF.

The chain combines TRBV9 with TRBJ2-1; tentative D call: TRBD2 (5 bases). The CDR3 spans 16 residues. CDR1 and CDR2 (germline): SGDLS, YYNGEE. Deletions cut 2 bases from V and 0 bases from J, with 12 bases between. The CDR3 protein is CASSVGAGDSYNEQFF. CDR3 DNA sequence: TGTGCCAGCAGCGTCGGTGCGGGTGACTCCTACAATGAGCAGTTCTTC.

The chain joins TRBV5-4 to TRBJ1-1; 8 bases align to TRBD1. V gave up 3 bases and J gave up 1 base; unmatched junction bases: 8. CDR1 is SGHNT, CDR2 YYREEE, per germline (reference sequence). CDR3 length: 16 residues. The CDR3, as DNA: TGTGCCAGCAGCTCGCGACTTGGACAGGGGAACACTGAAGCTTTCTTT. This sequence encodes CASSSRLGQGNTEAFF. Full variable domain (outside the CDR3, taken from reference TRBV5-4 and TRBJ1-1): ETGVTQSPTHLIKTRGQQVTLRCSSQSGHNTVSWYQQALGQGPQFIFQYYREEENGRGNFPPRFSGLQFPNYSSELNVNALELDDSALYLCASSSRLGQGNTEAFFGQGTRLTVV.

The chain couples TRBV5-1 to TRBJ2-3; D is possibly TRBD2 (6 bases). The CDR3 runs 15 residues. Per germline, CDR1 SGHRS and CDR2 YFSETQ. Trimming stripped 5 bases from V and 6 bases from J, with 19 bases between. The CDR3 DNA is TGCGCCAGCAGAAGGGACTTCCCGATTGCGGATACGCAGTATTTT. This encodes CASRRDFPIADTQYF.

The gene calls are TRBV10-3 and TRBJ2-2, with a possible D match to TRBD2 (6 bases). The V and J ends lost 10 bases and 0 bases respectively, with 12 bases between them. The CDR3 has 14 residues. The germline CDR1 and CDR2 sequences are ENHRY and SYGVKD. DNA for the CDR3: TGTGCCAGCCAGCGGGCGTCGAACACCGGGGAGCTGTTTTTT. Protein sequence: CASQRASNTGELFF.

The CDR3 bases are TGCGCCAGCAGCTTCTCGGGACAGGGATCCGAAGCTTTCTTT. This gives the protein CASSFSGQGSEAFF. The rearrangement links TRBV5-1 to TRBJ1-1, with 9 positions matching TRBD1. Germline assignment: CDR1 SGHRS and CDR2 YFSETQ. Trimming took 2 bases from V and 8 from J; bases not matched to a gene: 7. This CDR3 is 14 amino acids long.